Below are 32 T cell receptor beta chains sequenced from a single sample in a study of blood T cell repertoires in COVID-19. Clones were sequenced by immunoSEQ multiplex PCR, and TCRdb holds only the in-frame ones, with some missing. The data hold around 81,000 clones, with approximately 83% observed a single time. Sequenced input: peripheral blood. These receptors were collected from a man older than 75 with acute or convalescent COVID-19.

CDR3 nucleotide sequence: TGTGCCAGCAGCCTCAGCGGTTATAGCAATCAGCCCCAGCATTTT. Its translation is CASSLSGYSNQPQHF. The chain has TRBV11-2 and TRBJ1-5; D is unresolved. This CDR3 comprises 15 residues. The germline CDR1 and CDR2 sequences are SGHAT and FQNNGV. The V gene lost 5 bases and the J gene lost 0 bases, with 11 bases spanning the gap. The whole variable domain, filled in from reference TRBV11-2 and TRBJ1-5, reads EAGVAQSPRYKIIEKRQSVAFWCNPISGHATLYWYQQILGQGPKLLIQFQNNGVVDDSQLPKDRFSAERLKGVDSTLKIQPAKLEDSAVYLCASSLSGYSNQPQHFGDGTRLSIL.

The rearrangement uses TRBV6-5 and TRBJ2-5; 7 positions match TRBD1. This CDR3 region has 13 residues. After removal of 4 bases from V and 2 bases from J, the junction contained 1 base not matched to a gene. CDR1 and CDR2 (germline): MNHEY, SVGAGI. CDR3 DNA sequence: TGTGCCAGCAGTTGGGGACAGCAAGAGACCCAGTACTTC. Translation gives CASSWGQQETQYF.

The chain uses TRBV24-1 and TRBJ2-5, with TRBD1 matching 10 bases. The CDR3 is made up of 16 amino acids. The germline V gene encodes CDR1 KGHDR and CDR2 SFDVKD. J lost 2 bases, V lost 3 bases, and 5 bases had no gene match. The DNA for the CDR3 is TGTGCCACCAGTGATATGGGACAGGGGAAGCAAGAGACCCAGTACTTC. Protein sequence: CATSDMGQGKQETQYF.

DNA of the CDR3: TGTGCCAGCAGCCCACGAGGGTCTAGCACAGATACGCAGTATTTT. This encodes CASSPRGSSTDTQYF. This chain links TRBV5-6 with TRBJ2-3; the D gene is possibly TRBD2 (5 bases). Germline CDR1 is SGHDT and CDR2 is YYEEEE. CDR3 size: 15 residues. V shed 4 bases and J shed 0 bases, with 12 bases lying between them.

The rearrangement joins TRBV7-9 to TRBJ1-6; D perhaps matches TRBD1 (6 bases). The CDR3 length is 17 residues. V was trimmed by 0 bases and J by 7 bases, leaving 16 bases between them. CDR1 and CDR2 from the germline V gene are SEHNR and FQNEAQ (reference sequence). The CDR3 bases are TGTGCCAGCAGCTTAGCCGGTGACTCAGGGGCGAATTCACCCCTCCACTTT. Translated: CASSLAGDSGANSPLHF.

This sequence joins TRBV19 and TRBJ2-2, with 9 bases aligning to TRBD1. After removal of 4 bases from V and 5 bases from J, the junction contained 2 bases not matched to a gene. Looked up from germline, CDR1 is LNHDA and CDR2 is SQIVND (reference sequence). The CDR3 extends over 14 amino acids. This CDR3 is CASSRTGETGELFF. In nucleotides, the CDR3 is TGTGCCAGTAGTAGGACAGGGGAGACCGGGGAGCTGTTTTTT.

This clone ranks as large. The chain recombines TRBV4-1 with TRBJ2-7; maybe TRBD1 (5 bases). Germline V gene data show CDR1 as MGHRA and CDR2 as YSYEKL. The CDR3 runs to 14 residues. Between the trimmed V and J ends, which lost 0 bases and 3 bases, there was a span of 9 bases. CDR3 residues: CASSQDKGIYEQYF. Here the CDR3 DNA reads TGCGCCAGCAGCCAAGATAAGGGGATCTACGAGCAGTACTTC.

This clone came up a few times. The V call is TRBV27, the J call TRBJ2-2, with D possibly being TRBD1 (6 bases). Trimming shortened V by 8 bases and J by 1 base, and 20 bases separated the two germline ends. Germline CDR1 MNHEY, CDR2 SMNVEV (reference sequence). The CDR3 totals 17 residues. In DNA form, the CDR3 reads TGTGCCAGCGATTTCGACCTTGACAGGCTGAACACCGGGGAGCTGTTTTTT. Its protein product is CASDFDLDRLNTGELFF.

The V gene is TRBV21-1, the J gene TRBJ1-6. TRBV21-1 represents a pseudogene. The CDR3 contains 18 residues. The CDR3 sequence: CASSKALEGSGEISPLHF. The CDR3 DNA reads TGTGCCAGCAGCAAAGCGCTCGAGGGGAGCGGGGAAATTTCACCCCTCCACTTT.

This clone was detected a few times. This chain connects TRBV7-9 to TRBJ1-5, with D possibly TRBD1 on 6 matching bases. The CDR3 sequence is 14 residues long. The germline CDR1 and CDR2 sequences are SEHNR and FQNEAQ (reference sequence). Between the trimmed V and J ends, which lost 5 bases and 9 bases, there was a span of 17 bases. CDR3 sequence reads: CASSNQDSGRPQHF. DNA of the CDR3: TGTGCCAGCAGCAATCAGGACAGTGGCCGGCCCCAGCATTTT.

The gene calls are TRBV6-6 and TRBJ1-1; no clear D gene. The CDR3 contains 14 residues. Deletions cut 3 bases from V and 6 bases from J, with 14 bases between. Germline CDR1 MNHNY, CDR2 SVGAGI (reference sequence). In DNA form, the CDR3 reads TGTGCCAGCAGTTATAAGGTATCGAGGCCTGAAGCTTTCTTT. Translation: CASSYKVSRPEAFF.

The chain has TRBV6-5 and TRBJ1-6, with TRBD1 matching over 10 bases. Germline CDR1 reads MNHEY; CDR2 reads SVGAGI. Trimming took 6 bases from V and 13 from J; bases not matched to a gene: 9. The CDR3 consists of 14 residues. This CDR3 reads CASSLGQGITPLHF. The CDR3, as DNA: TGTGCCAGCAGCCTGGGACAGGGGATTACCCCCCTCCACTTT.

The chain combines TRBV18 with TRBJ2-7; TRBD1 is a possible D gene (8 bases). In germline, CDR1 is KGHSH, CDR2 LQKENI. The CDR3 extends over 13 amino acids. V lost 2 bases and J 6 bases, leaving 11 bases between the germline ends. DNA of the CDR3: TGTGCCAGCTCACCAAACAGGGGGGGCGAGCAGTACTTC. It yields the protein CASSPNRGGEQYF.

This clone came up once. The rearrangement uses TRBV7-3 and TRBJ2-6, with unresolved D. V lost 5 bases, J lost 4 bases, and 6 bases lay in between. The germline V gene has CDR1 SGHTA and CDR2 FQGTGA. The CDR3 runs to 13 residues. The CDR3 spells CASSPVGANVLTF. CDR3 in DNA: TGTGCCAGCAGCCCCGTGGGGGCCAACGTCCTGACTTTC.

CDR3 in DNA: TGTGCCAGCAGCCAAAGGGCCCCTCGGGTGGGAGGGAACACTGAAGCTTTCTTT. This sequence encodes CASSQRAPRVGGNTEAFF. The chain couples TRBV3-1 (or the pseudogene TRBV3-2) to TRBJ1-1; D gene ambiguous. CDR3 length equals 18 residues. Germline CDR1 reads LGHDT; CDR2 reads YNNKEL (reference sequence). The ends were cut back, 2 bases at V and 1 base at J, with 20 bases in the middle.

V gene TRBV15 combines with J gene TRBJ1-5; 8 bases are a match to TRBD1. V lost 4 bases and J lost 5; bases outside the gene matches: 4. This CDR3 region has 14 residues. CDR1 and CDR2 (germline): LNHNV, YYDKDF (reference sequence). CDR3 nucleotide sequence: TGTGCCACCAGCACCCAGGGGGCACATCAGCCCCAGCATTTT. Translating gives CATSTQGAHQPQHF.

The rearrangement joins TRBV24-1 to TRBJ2-3; TRBD2 matches at 10 bases. The length of the CDR3 is 16 residues. CDR1 KGHDR and CDR2 SFDVKD come from the germline V gene. Trimming cost V 0 bases and J 4 bases; bases outside gene matches: 3. The CDR3 coding sequence is TGTGCCACCAGTGATTTGGGTCTAGCGGGAGCAGATACGCAGTATTTT. It codes for CATSDLGLAGADTQYF.

The V call is TRBV10-3, the J call TRBJ1-2; 8 bases agree with TRBD1. The CDR3 totals 15 residues. The trim removed 0 bases at V and 8 bases at J, leaving 8 bases unmatched. Per the germline V gene, CDR1 is ENHRY and CDR2 is SYGVKD. CDR3 loop: CAISESGQGSGGYTF. The CDR3 DNA sequence: TGTGCCATCAGTGAGTCCGGACAGGGATCTGGCGGCTACACCTTC.

V usage is TRBV5-1 and J usage is TRBJ2-2; 8 bases fit TRBD1. The CDR3 is made up of 17 amino acids. Germline CDR1 and CDR2: SGHRS and YFSETQ. V was pared by 4 bases and J by 0 bases, with 8 bases of the junction left unmatched. The CDR3 loop is CASSRTGTRPNTGELFF. DNA of the CDR3: TGCGCCAGCAGCCGGACAGGGACCCGCCCGAACACCGGGGAGCTGTTTTTT.

V and J are TRBV12-3 or TRBV12-4 and TRBJ1-1; D possibly corresponds to TRBD1 (5 bases). Between the trimmed V and J ends, which lost 7 bases and 1 base, there was a span of 10 bases. The CDR3 covers 13 residues. The CDR3 nucleotides are TGTGCCAGCACCCGGGGGGAGAACACTGAAGCTTTCTTT. It codes for CASTRGENTEAFF.

The chain joins TRBV18 to TRBJ2-7; D remains ambiguous. V shed 3 bases and J shed 7 bases, with 7 bases lying between them. The V gene's germline CDR1 is KGHSH and CDR2 LQKENI. This CDR3 contains 11 residues. The chain's CDR3 is CASSPEQEQYF. CDR3 DNA: TGTGCCAGCTCACCGGAGCAGGAGCAGTACTTC.

This sequence joins TRBV19 and TRBJ1-2; D gene unclear. Trimming pared 10 bases from V and 5 bases from J, leaving 11 bases between. The CDR3 is 11 amino acids. Germline V gene lookup returns CDR1 LNHDA and CDR2 SQIVND (reference sequence). CDR3 sequence reads: CATQEAYGYTF. The DNA of the CDR3 is TGTGCCACCCAGGAGGCTTATGGCTACACCTTC.

V gene TRBV7-2 combines with J gene TRBJ1-2; D is unclear. The V gene lost 6 bases and the J gene lost 2 bases, with 16 bases spanning the gap. Germline CDR1 SGHTA, CDR2 FQGNSA. There are 15 residues in the CDR3. CDR3 DNA sequence: TGTGCCAGCAGTTATAGAGCAGCGTCGAACTATGGCTACACCTTC. Translating gives CASSYRAASNYGYTF.

This rearrangement joins TRBV7-2 to TRBJ2-4; 13 nucleotides line up with TRBD2. Looked up from germline, CDR1 is SGHTA and CDR2 is FQGNSA. Germline trimming cut 1 base from V and 1 base from J; bases unmatched to any gene: 7. The CDR3 extends over 19 amino acids. CDR3 sequence (DNA): TGTGCCAGCAGCTTAGGAACTAGCGGGAGGGCCTTGGCCAAAAACATTCAGTACTTC. Its protein is CASSLGTSGRALAKNIQYF.

This chain connects TRBV11-3 to TRBJ2-5; D uncertain. The V gene's germline CDR1 is SGHNT and CDR2 YENEEA. Trimming removed 5 bases at V and 4 bases at J, with 11 bases between. The CDR3 consists of 13 residues. Here the CDR3 DNA reads TGTGCCAGCAGCCTCCAGGTGGCAGAGACCCAGTACTTC. It is translated as CASSLQVAETQYF.

This clone was seen more than once but under ten times. The V gene is TRBV7-2, the J gene TRBJ1-6; a weak D match, TRBD1 (6 bases). CDR3 length: 16 residues. Germline-derived CDR1 and CDR2 are SGHTA and FQGNSA. The V end was cut by 1 base, the J end by 4 bases, with 11 bases between. CDR3 sequence: CASSLEGGLYNSPLHF. CDR3 nucleotides: TGTGCCAGCAGCTTAGAAGGGGGTCTTTATAATTCACCCCTCCACTTT.

At least ten counts were recorded for this clone. The gene calls are TRBV3-1 (or the pseudogene TRBV3-2) and TRBJ1-6, with D perhaps TRBD1 (5 bases). The germline V gene encodes CDR1 LGHDT and CDR2 YNNKEL (reference sequence). The CDR3 spans 16 residues. Trimming took off 4 bases at V and 4 bases at J, with 14 bases between the two ends. CDR3 sequence reads: CASSPTPQGYNSPLHF. Here the CDR3 DNA reads TGTGCCAGCAGCCCGACCCCGCAGGGTTATAATTCACCCCTCCACTTT.

This chain connects TRBV7-9 to TRBJ2-1; 12 bases match TRBD2. The CDR3 spans 15 residues. Germline CDR1 reads SEHNR; CDR2 reads FQNEAQ (reference sequence). Trimming removed 1 base from V and 9 bases from J; junction bases left unmatched: 4. The CDR3 sequence is CASSLGTSGIAEQFF. CDR3 nucleotides: TGTGCCAGCAGCTTAGGGACTAGCGGGATTGCTGAGCAGTTCTTC.

This chain joins TRBV6-5 and TRBJ2-5; TRBD1 matches at 11 bases. There are 14 residues in the CDR3. Germline loops: CDR1 MNHEY, CDR2 SVGAGI. V shed 7 bases and J 5 bases; nucleotides not matched to a gene: 6. Here the CDR3 reads CASKQGTGGETQYF. The DNA for the CDR3 is TGTGCCAGCAAGCAAGGGACAGGGGGTGAGACCCAGTACTTC.

This chain joins TRBV11-2 and TRBJ2-5, with 8 bases that match TRBD2. The germline V gene encodes CDR1 SGHAT and CDR2 FQNNGV. Unmatched junction bases numbered 7, after V lost 3 bases and J lost 1 base. This CDR3 spans 16 amino acids. The CDR3: CASSFGVAGLQETQYF. The CDR3, as DNA: TGTGCCAGCAGCTTCGGGGTAGCGGGACTCCAAGAGACCCAGTACTTC.

CDR3: CAAHLNTEAFF. In DNA, the CDR3 is TGTGCCGCTCACTTGAACACTGAAGCTTTCTTT. This chain uses TRBV28 with TRBJ1-1; D is unclear. This CDR3 is 11 amino acids long. Trimming shortened V by 11 bases and J by 0 bases, and 7 bases separated the two germline ends. Germline V CDR1 and CDR2: MDHEN, SYDVKM. The full variable domain, completed using reference TRBV28 and TRBJ1-1, is DVKVTQSSRYLVKRTGEKVFLECVQDMDHENMFWYRQDPGLGLRLIYFSYDVKMKEKGDIPEGYSVSREKKERFSLILESASTNQTSMYLCAAHLNTEAFFGQGTRLTVV.

The chain is built from TRBV2 and TRBJ1-2; D gene unclear. V lost 5 bases and J 0 bases, leaving 7 bases between the germline ends. This CDR3 has 13 residues. Germline V lookup: CDR1 SNHLY, CDR2 FYNNEI. The CDR3 nucleotides are TGTGCCAGCAGTCCGGGGACTAACTATGGCTACACCTTC. Translated, it gives CASSPGTNYGYTF. The entire variable domain, with the rest obtained from reference TRBV2 and TRBJ1-2, is as follows: EPEVTQTPSHQVTQMGQEVILRCVPISNHLYFYWYRQILGQKVEFLVSFYNNEISEKSEIFDDQFSVERPDGSNFTLKIRSTKLEDSAMYFCASSPGTNYGYTFGSGTRLTVV.